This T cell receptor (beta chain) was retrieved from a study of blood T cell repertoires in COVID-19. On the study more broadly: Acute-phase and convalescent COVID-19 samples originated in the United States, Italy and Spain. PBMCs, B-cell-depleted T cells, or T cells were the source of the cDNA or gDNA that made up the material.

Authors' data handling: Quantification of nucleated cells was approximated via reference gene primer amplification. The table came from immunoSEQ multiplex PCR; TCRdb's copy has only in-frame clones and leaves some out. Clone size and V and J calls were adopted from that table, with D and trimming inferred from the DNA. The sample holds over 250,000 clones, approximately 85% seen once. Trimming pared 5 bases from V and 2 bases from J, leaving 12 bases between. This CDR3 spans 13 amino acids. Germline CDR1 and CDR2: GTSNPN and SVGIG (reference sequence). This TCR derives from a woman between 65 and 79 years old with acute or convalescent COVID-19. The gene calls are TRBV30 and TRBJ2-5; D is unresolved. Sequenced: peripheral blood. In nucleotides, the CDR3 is TGTGCCTGGTCCCACCTTCGGCAAGAGACCCAGTACTTC. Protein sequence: CAWSHLRQETQYF. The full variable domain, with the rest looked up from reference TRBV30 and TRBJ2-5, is SQTIHQWPATLVQPVGSPLSLECTVEGTSNPNLYWYRQAAGRGLQLLFYSVGIGQISSEVPQNLSASRPQDRQFILSSKKLLLSDSGFYLCAWSHLRQETQYFGPGTRLLVL.